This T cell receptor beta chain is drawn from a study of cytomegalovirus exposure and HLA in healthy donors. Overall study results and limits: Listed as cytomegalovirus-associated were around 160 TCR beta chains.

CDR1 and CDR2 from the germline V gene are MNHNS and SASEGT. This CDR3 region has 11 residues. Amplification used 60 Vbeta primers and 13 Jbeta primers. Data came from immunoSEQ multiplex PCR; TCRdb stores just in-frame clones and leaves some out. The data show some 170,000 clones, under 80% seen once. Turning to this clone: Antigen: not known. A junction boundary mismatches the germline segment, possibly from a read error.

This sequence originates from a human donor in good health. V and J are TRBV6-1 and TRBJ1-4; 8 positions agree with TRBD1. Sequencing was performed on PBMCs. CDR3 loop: CASSEAPGQAF. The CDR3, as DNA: TGTGCCAGCAGTGAAGCGCCGGGACAGGCTTTT.